What follows are 21 T cell receptor beta chains derived from one specimen sequenced in a study of cytomegalovirus exposure and HLA in healthy donors. Primers: 60 Vbeta forward and 13 Jbeta reverse. The repertoire was sequenced with immunoSEQ multiplex PCR; TCRdb's copy has only in-frame clones and lacks some. The sample yields 150,000 to 200,000 clones, 70% to 90% seen once. The source material was PBMCs. The receptors come from a man younger than 35 in good health and CMV-seropositive.

The V gene is TRBV5-5, the J gene TRBJ2-1; TRBD1 matches at 11 bases. CDR1 and CDR2 (germline): SGHKS, YYEKEE (reference sequence). J lost 8 bases, V lost 4 bases, and 11 bases had no gene match. The CDR3 has 16 residues. CDR3 nucleotides: TGTGCCAGCAGCACGCAAACCGGGACAGGGGGGTATGAGCAGTTCTTC. Translating it yields CASSTQTGTGGYEQFF.

The genes are TRBV6-1 and TRBJ1-2, with a weak D call TRBD1 (5 bases). The CDR3 length is 13 residues. With 2 bases removed from V and 6 bases from J, the gap between germline ends came to 10 bases. Per germline, CDR1 MNHNS and CDR2 SASEGT. The CDR3 spells CASSEFAQDGYTF. CDR3 sequence (DNA): TGTGCCAGCAGTGAATTCGCACAGGATGGCTACACCTTC.

V and J are TRBV7-9 and TRBJ2-2; D is undetermined. Germline CDR1 SEHNR, CDR2 FQNEAQ (reference sequence). The V end lost 0 bases, the J end lost 6 bases, and 5 bases lay between the germline ends. The CDR3 length is 13 residues. CDR3 nucleotides: TGTGCCAGCAGCTTAGCGAGGTCCGGGGAGCTGTTTTTT. Its protein is CASSLARSGELFF.

This rearrangement joins TRBV28 to TRBJ2-3; no clear D. The germline gives CDR1 MDHEN, CDR2 SYDVKM. The CDR3 runs to 13 residues. V gave up 2 bases and J gave up 0 bases, with 3 bases separating them. In nucleotides, the CDR3 is TGTGCCAGCAGTTTACCTAGCACAGATACGCAGTATTTT. Its translation: CASSLPSTDTQYF.

CDR3 protein: CASRAGTDTQYF. CDR3 coding DNA: TGTGCCAGCAGGGCAGGGACAGATACGCAGTATTTT. The chain carries TRBV6-6 and TRBJ2-3, with D maybe TRBD1 (5 bases). Germline lookup yields CDR1 MNHNY and CDR2 SVGAGI (reference sequence). The CDR3 runs 12 residues. Trimming pared 6 bases from V and 3 bases from J, leaving 7 bases between.

The rearrangement links TRBV6-1 to TRBJ2-1; 11 positions agree with TRBD1. Unmatched junction bases numbered 5, after V lost 7 bases and J lost 6 bases. The germline V gene has CDR1 MNHNS and CDR2 SASEGT. CDR3 size: 14 residues. CDR3 protein: CASTPGQGVNEQFF. CDR3 nucleotides: TGTGCCAGCACTCCGGGACAGGGGGTCAATGAGCAGTTCTTC.

V and J are TRBV9 and TRBJ2-7, with 7 positions matching TRBD2. The CDR3 runs to 11 residues. With V trimmed by 3 bases and J by 7 bases, 1 base remained unmatched. From germline, CDR1 is SGDLS and CDR2 YYNGEE. The CDR3, as DNA: TGTGCCAGCAGCGCGGGGGGTGAGCAGTACTTC. Protein sequence: CASSAGGEQYF.

V gene TRBV30 combines with J gene TRBJ2-3; no firm D call. Per germline, CDR1 GTSNPN and CDR2 SVGIG (reference sequence). CDR3 length: 14 amino acids. V lost 6 bases and J 0 bases, leaving 13 bases between the germline ends. CDR3 sequence: CACRPFRSTDTQYF. The CDR3 nucleotides are TGTGCCTGCCGCCCCTTTAGAAGCACAGATACGCAGTATTTT. Supplemented by reference TRBV30 and TRBJ2-3, the full variable domain reads SQTIHQWPATLVQPVGSPLSLECTVEGTSNPNLYWYRQAAGRGLQLLFYSVGIGQISSEVPQNLSASRPQDRQFILSSKKLLLSDSGFYLCACRPFRSTDTQYFGPGTRLTVL.

The J gene is TRBJ2-5, the V gene TRBV5-1; the D gene is possibly TRBD2 (5 bases). The germline gives CDR1 SGHRS, CDR2 YFSETQ. The CDR3 length is 17 residues. The germline V and J ends were trimmed by 5 bases and 7 bases, with 27 bases remaining between them. CDR3 amino acids: CASRVASRSPLRGTQYF. The DNA for the CDR3 is TGCGCCAGCAGAGTCGCTAGCCGATCCCCACTGAGAGGGACCCAGTACTTC.

The chain joins TRBV6-5 to TRBJ1-3; D may be TRBD1 (6 bases). The CDR3 spans 15 residues. The germline V gene encodes CDR1 MNHEY and CDR2 SVGAGI. V was clipped by 6 bases and J by 4 bases, with 16 bases between them. CDR3: CASRLLQGIGNTIYF. The CDR3 coding sequence is TGTGCCAGCAGGCTGCTACAGGGAATCGGAAACACCATATATTTT.

This chain links TRBV7-3 with TRBJ1-1, with 7 bases lining up with TRBD1. CDR3 length: 13 amino acids. From germline, CDR1 is SGHTA and CDR2 FQGTGA. V lost 5 bases and J lost 7; bases outside the gene matches: 7. The CDR3 protein is CASSPGQVLEAFF. The CDR3 nucleotides are TGTGCCAGCAGCCCAGGACAGGTGCTTGAAGCTTTCTTT.

V usage is TRBV10-3 and J usage is TRBJ2-5, with TRBD2 identical over 9 bases. V was clipped by 6 bases and J by 0 bases; unmatched bases: 5. Germline CDR1 and CDR2: ENHRY and SYGVKD. The CDR3 runs 15 residues. The CDR3 sequence: CAIRPAGGNQETQYF. DNA of the CDR3: TGTGCCATCAGGCCCGCGGGGGGGAACCAAGAGACCCAGTACTTC.

The chain uses TRBV7-3 and TRBJ2-5; 7 bases map to TRBD1. Trimming removed 4 bases from V and 1 base from J; junction bases left unmatched: 9. This CDR3 has 16 amino acids. CDR1 SGHTA and CDR2 FQGTGA come from the germline V gene. As DNA, the CDR3 is TGTGCCAGCAGCTCCCTGACAGGGATGGGCCAAGAGACCCAGTACTTC. Its translation: CASSSLTGMGQETQYF.

V gene TRBV18 combines with J gene TRBJ1-2; 9 nucleotides agree with TRBD1. With 4 bases clipped from V and 10 bases from J, the junction kept 10 bases outside the gene matches. Germline values: CDR1 KGHSH, CDR2 LQKENI. The CDR3 is 14 residues long. DNA for the CDR3: TGTGCCAGCTCACGTCCCGGAGGACAGGGGATCTACACCTTC. This gives the protein CASSRPGGQGIYTF.

The sample holds a few counts of this clone. J is TRBJ1-2 and V is TRBV6-5; D is perhaps TRBD1 (5 bases). Germline V gene lookup returns CDR1 MNHEY and CDR2 SVGAGI. V lost 7 bases and J 1 base, leaving 7 bases between the germline ends. The CDR3 covers 12 residues. The CDR3 DNA reads TGTGCCAGCACCCAGGGTAACTATGGCTACACCTTC. It is translated as CASTQGNYGYTF.

The gene calls are TRBV4-1 and TRBJ1-1; D is possibly TRBD1 (5 bases). The CDR3 spans 17 residues. Germline-derived CDR1 and CDR2 are MGHRA and YSYEKL. Trimming pared 0 bases from V and 6 bases from J, leaving 20 bases between. The CDR3 loop is CASSQEVPGGRSAEAFF. For the CDR3, the DNA is TGCGCCAGCAGCCAAGAGGTCCCCGGGGGAAGGAGCGCTGAAGCTTTCTTT.

The rearrangement joins TRBV6-1 to TRBJ2-1; TRBD2 might be the D (5 bases). The V end lost 6 bases, the J end lost 7 bases, and 10 bases lay between the germline ends. Per the germline V gene, CDR1 is MNHNS and CDR2 is SASEGT. The CDR3 sequence is 12 residues long. The CDR3 reads CASRAGVNEQFF. In DNA form, the CDR3 reads TGTGCCAGCAGAGCCGGGGTAAATGAGCAGTTCTTC.

The chain recombines TRBV4-2 with TRBJ2-3; 8 nucleotides agree with TRBD2. Germline trimming cut 6 bases from V and 6 bases from J; bases unmatched to any gene: 17. The germline CDR1 and CDR2 sequences are LGHNA and YNFKEQ. The CDR3 extends over 17 amino acids. The CDR3 loop is CASSRSGGGPGGDTQYF. CDR3 bases: TGTGCCAGCAGTAGGTCTGGCGGGGGGCCCGGGGGTGATACGCAGTATTTT.

J is TRBJ2-1 and V is TRBV19; the D gene is possibly TRBD1 (6 bases). CDR1 and CDR2 from the germline V gene are LNHDA and SQIVND (reference sequence). Trimming shortened V by 5 bases and J by 6 bases, and 23 bases separated the two germline ends. This CDR3 comprises 17 residues. The CDR3 nucleotides read TGTGCCAGTAGTGCTACAGGGATGGGTTTAGGTCGCAATGAGCAGTTCTTC. It encodes CASSATGMGLGRNEQFF.

The genes are TRBV18 and TRBJ2-3; D gene unclear. With 0 bases removed from V and 3 bases from J, the gap between germline ends came to 13 bases. Germline values: CDR1 KGHSH, CDR2 LQKENI. This CDR3 region has 16 residues. CDR3 coding DNA: TGTGCCAGCTCACCACCACCCCCGAGAGGTACAGATACGCAGTATTTT. Translation: CASSPPPPRGTDTQYF.

This clone was seen a single time. The chain employs TRBV9 and TRBJ2-5; TRBD2 matches 10 bases. V lost 4 bases and J lost 5; bases outside the gene matches: 8. This CDR3 has 15 residues. Germline V CDR1 and CDR2: SGDLS, YYNGEE. CDR3 amino acids: CASSSLGGLAETQYF. The CDR3 nucleotides read TGTGCCAGCAGCTCACTGGGGGGACTAGCGGAGACCCAGTACTTC.